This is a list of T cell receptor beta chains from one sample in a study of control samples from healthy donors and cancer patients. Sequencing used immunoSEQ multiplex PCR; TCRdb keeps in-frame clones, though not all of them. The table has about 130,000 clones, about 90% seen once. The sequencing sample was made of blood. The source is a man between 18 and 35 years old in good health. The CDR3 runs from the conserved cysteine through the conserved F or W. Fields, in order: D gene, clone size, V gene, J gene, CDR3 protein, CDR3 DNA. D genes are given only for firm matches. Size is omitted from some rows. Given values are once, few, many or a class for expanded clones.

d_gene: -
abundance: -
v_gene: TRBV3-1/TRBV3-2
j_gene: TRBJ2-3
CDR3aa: CASSQQGSTDTQYF
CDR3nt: TGTGCCAGCAGCCAACAAGGGAGCACAGATACGCAGTATTTT

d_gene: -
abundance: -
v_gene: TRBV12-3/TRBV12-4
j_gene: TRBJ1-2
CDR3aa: CASSLTVYGYTF
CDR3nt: TGTGCCAGCAGTTTGACAGTCTATGGCTACACCTTC

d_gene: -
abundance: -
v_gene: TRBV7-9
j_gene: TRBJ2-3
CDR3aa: CASSPRTDGTDTQYF
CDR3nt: TGTGCCAGCAGCCCCCGGACAGACGGCACAGATACGCAGTATTTT

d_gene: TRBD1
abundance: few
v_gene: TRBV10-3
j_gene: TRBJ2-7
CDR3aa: CAIRQGEPYEQYF
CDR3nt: TGTGCCATCCGCCAGGGGGAACCCTACGAGCAGTACTTC

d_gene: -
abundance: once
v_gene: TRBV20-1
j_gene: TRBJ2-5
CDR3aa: CSANLQETQYF
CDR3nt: TGCAGTGCTAACTTGCAAGAGACCCAGTACTTC

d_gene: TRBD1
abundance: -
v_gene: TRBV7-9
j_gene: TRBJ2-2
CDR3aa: CASSYHRDRATGELFF
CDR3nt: TGTGCCAGCAGCTACCACCGGGACAGGGCTACCGGGGAGCTGTTTTTT

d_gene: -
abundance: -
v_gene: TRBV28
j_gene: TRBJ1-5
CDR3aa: CASSVRGGGDQPQHF
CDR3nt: TGTGCCAGCAGTGTTCGCGGGGGTGGCGATCAGCCCCAGCATTTT

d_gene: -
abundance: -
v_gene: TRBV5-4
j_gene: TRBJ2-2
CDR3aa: CASSLEGRFNTGELFF
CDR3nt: TGTGCCAGCAGCTTGGAGGGACGGTTCAACACCGGGGAGCTGTTTTTT

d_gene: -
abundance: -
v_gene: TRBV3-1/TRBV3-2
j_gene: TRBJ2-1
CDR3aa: CASSQGHLRQPEQFF
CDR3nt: TGTGCCAGCAGCCAAGGACATCTCAGACAACCCGAGCAGTTCTTC

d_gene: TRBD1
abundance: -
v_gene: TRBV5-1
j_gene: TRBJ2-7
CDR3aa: CASSNDRATYEQCF
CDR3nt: TGCGCCAGCAGCAACGACAGGGCAACCTACGAGCAGTGCTTC

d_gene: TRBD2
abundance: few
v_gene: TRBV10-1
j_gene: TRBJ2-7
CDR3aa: CASSEWVSGSYEQYF
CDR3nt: TGCGCCAGCAGTGAGTGGGTTAGCGGGAGCTACGAGCAGTACTTC

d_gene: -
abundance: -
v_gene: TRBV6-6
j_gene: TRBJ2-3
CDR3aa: CASSPGQQRTDTQYF
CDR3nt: TGTGCCAGCAGCCCAGGACAGCAACGCACAGATACGCAGTATTTT

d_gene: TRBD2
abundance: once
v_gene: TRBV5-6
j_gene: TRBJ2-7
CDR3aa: CASSGTSGRIDEQYF
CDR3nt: TGTGCCAGCAGCGGTACTAGCGGGAGAATCGACGAGCAGTACTTC

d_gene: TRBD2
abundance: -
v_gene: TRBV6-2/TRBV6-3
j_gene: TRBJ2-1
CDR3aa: CASSYSQRRTSGRRDEQFF
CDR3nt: TGTGCCAGCAGTTACTCCCAAAGACGGACTAGCGGGAGGAGGGATGAGCAGTTCTTC

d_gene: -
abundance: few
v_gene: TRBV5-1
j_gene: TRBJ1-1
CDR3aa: CASSPRSADKAFF
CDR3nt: TGCGCCAGCAGCCCCAGATCGGCCGATAAAGCTTTCTTT

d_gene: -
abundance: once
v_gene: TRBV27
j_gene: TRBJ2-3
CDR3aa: CASGDVSSNTDTQYF
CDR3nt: TGTGCCAGCGGGGACGTCTCGTCGAATACAGATACGCAGTATTTT

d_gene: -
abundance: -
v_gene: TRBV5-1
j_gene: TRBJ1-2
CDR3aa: CASSLEAGAYGYTF
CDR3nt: TGCGCCAGCAGCTTGGAGGCAGGAGCCTATGGCTACACCTTC

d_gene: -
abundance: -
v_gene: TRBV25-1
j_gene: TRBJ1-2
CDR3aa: CASTRAGGTGGYTF
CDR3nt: TGTGCCAGCACGAGAGCGGGGGGAACTGGTGGCTACACCTTC

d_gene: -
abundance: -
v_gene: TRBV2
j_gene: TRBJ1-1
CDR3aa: CASRRVREAFF
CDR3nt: TGTGCCAGCAGAAGAGTAAGGGAAGCTTTCTTT

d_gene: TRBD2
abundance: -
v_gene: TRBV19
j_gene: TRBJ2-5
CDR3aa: CASSIGSGRTLYQETQYF
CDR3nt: TGTGCCAGTAGTATCGGTAGCGGGAGGACCTTGTACCAAGAGACCCAGTACTTC

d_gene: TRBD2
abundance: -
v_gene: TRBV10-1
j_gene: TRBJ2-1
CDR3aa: CASSESGQLAGGRNEQFF
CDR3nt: TGCGCCAGCAGTGAGTCGGGGCAACTAGCGGGAGGACGCAATGAGCAGTTCTTC

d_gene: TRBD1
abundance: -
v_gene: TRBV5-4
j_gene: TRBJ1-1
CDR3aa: CASSLPLGTGGRTEAFF
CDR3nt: TGTGCCAGCAGCCTGCCATTAGGGACAGGGGGCCGGACTGAAGCTTTCTTT

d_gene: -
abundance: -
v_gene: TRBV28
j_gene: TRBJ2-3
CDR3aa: CASSGDGGSTDTQYF
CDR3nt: TGTGCCAGCAGTGGGGATGGGGGTTCGACGGATACGCAGTATTTT

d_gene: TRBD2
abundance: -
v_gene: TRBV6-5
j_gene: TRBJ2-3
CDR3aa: CASRVGGVTDTQYF
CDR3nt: TGTGCCAGCAGAGTCGGGGGGGTCACAGATACGCAGTATTTT

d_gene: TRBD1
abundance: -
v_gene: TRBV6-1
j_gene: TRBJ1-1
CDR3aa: CASSEGGRGRRTEAFF
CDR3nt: TGTGCCAGCAGTGAAGGGGGGAGGGGGCGGAGGACTGAAGCTTTCTTT

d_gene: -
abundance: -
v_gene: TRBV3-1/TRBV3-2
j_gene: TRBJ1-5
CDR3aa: CASSQLPGAPYSNQPQHF
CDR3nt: TGTGCCAGCAGCCAACTCCCCGGAGCTCCATATAGCAATCAGCCCCAGCATTTT

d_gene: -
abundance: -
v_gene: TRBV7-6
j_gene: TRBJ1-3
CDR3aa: CASSLVQKIGNTIYF
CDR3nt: TGTGCCAGCAGCCTGGTGCAGAAGATTGGAAACACCATATATTTT

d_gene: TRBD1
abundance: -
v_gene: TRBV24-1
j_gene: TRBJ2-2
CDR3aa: CATSDETGSGFAGELFF
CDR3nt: TGTGCCACCAGTGATGAGACAGGGTCAGGTTTTGCCGGGGAGCTGTTTTTT

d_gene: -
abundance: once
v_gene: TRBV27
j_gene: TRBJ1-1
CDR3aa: CASLRKGMNTEAFF
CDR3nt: TGTGCCAGCCTCAGGAAGGGGATGAACACTGAAGCTTTCTTT

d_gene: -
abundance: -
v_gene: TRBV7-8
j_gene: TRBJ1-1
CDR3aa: CASTPPGMNTEAFF
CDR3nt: TGTGCCAGCACCCCCCCGGGCATGAACACTGAAGCTTTCTTT

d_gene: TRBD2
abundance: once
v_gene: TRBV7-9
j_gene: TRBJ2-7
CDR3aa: CASSLASGGPYEQYF
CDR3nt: TGTGCCAGCAGCTTAGCGAGCGGGGGCCCCTACGAGCAGTACTTC

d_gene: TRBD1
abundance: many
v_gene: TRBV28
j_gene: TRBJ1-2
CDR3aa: CASSSGQLGGGSLSIYGYTF
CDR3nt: TGTGCCAGCAGTTCGGGACAGCTTGGGGGAGGCTCCCTCTCTATCTATGGCTACACCTTC

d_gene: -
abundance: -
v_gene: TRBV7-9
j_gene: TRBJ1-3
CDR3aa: CASSPLQGGNTIYF
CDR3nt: TGTGCCAGCAGCCCATTACAAGGAGGAAACACCATATATTTT

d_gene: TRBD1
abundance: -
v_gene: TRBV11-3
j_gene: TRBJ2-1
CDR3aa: CASSLVGQGGYNEQFF
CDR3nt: TGTGCCAGCAGCTTAGTTGGACAGGGAGGCTACAATGAGCAGTTCTTC

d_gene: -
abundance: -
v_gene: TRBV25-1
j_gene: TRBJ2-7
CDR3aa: CASKLGGTEHLYEQYF
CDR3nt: TGTGCCAGTAAGCTAGGAGGGACCGAGCACCTCTACGAGCAGTACTTC

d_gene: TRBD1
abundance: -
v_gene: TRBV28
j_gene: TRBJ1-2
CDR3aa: CASSLYEPGQGQGYTF
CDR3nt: TGTGCCAGCAGTTTATACGAACCGGGACAGGGGCAGGGCTACACCTTC

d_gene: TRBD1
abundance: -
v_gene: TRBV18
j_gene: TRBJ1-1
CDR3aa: CASSLGQMNTEAFF
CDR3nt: TGTGCCAGCTCACTGGGACAGATGAACACTGAAGCTTTCTTT

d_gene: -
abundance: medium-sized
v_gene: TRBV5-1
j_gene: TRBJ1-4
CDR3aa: CASSFTLTGLATNEKLFF
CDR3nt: TGCGCCAGCAGCTTCACCTTGACAGGACTCGCAACTAATGAAAAACTGTTTTTT

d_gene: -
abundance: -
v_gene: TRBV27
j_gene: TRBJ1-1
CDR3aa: CASSLLRGTEAFF
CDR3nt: TGTGCCAGCAGTTTATTGAGGGGTACTGAAGCTTTCTTT

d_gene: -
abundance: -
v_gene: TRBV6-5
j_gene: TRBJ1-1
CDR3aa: CASTTRGSEAFF
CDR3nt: TGTGCCAGCACCACCAGGGGCTCTGAAGCTTTCTTT

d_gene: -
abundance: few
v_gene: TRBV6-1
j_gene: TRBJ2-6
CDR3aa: CASSEALTGLFSGANVLTF
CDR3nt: TGTGCCAGCAGTGAAGCCTTAACAGGGCTTTTCTCTGGGGCCAACGTCCTGACTTTC

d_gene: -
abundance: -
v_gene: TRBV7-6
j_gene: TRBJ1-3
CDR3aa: CASSPKRGSGNTIYF
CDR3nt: TGTGCCAGCAGCCCCAAGCGGGGATCCGGAAACACCATATATTTT

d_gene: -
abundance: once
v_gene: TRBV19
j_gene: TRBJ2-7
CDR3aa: CASSWNLGRNTYEQYF
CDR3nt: TGTGCCAGTAGCTGGAATCTCGGTCGGAACACCTACGAGCAGTACTTC

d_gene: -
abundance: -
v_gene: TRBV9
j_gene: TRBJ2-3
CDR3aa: CASSQASMTDTQYF
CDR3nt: TGTGCCAGCAGTCAAGCTAGCATGACAGATACGCAGTATTTT

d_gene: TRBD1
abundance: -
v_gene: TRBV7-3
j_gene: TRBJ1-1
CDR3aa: CASSWTGGNTEAFF
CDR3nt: TGTGCCAGCAGCTGGACAGGGGGGAACACTGAAGCTTTCTTT

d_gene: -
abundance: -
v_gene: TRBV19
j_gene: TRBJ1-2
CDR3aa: CASSIERSPYGYTF
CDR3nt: TGTGCCAGTAGTATAGAACGATCGCCCTATGGCTACACCTTC

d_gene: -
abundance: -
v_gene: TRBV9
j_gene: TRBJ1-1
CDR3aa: CASSADSTEAFF
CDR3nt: TGTGCCAGCAGCGCGGACAGCACTGAAGCTTTCTTT

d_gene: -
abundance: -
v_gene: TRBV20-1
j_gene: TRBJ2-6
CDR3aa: CSASSVHSGANVLTF
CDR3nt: TGCAGTGCTAGTTCGGTCCACTCTGGGGCCAACGTCCTGACTTTC

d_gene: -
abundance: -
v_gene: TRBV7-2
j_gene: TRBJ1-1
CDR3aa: CASSRDGPEAFF
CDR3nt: TGTGCCAGCAGCCGCGACGGTCCTGAAGCTTTCTTT

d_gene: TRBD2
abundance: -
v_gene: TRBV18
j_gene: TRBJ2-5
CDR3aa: CASSSGLAGETQYF
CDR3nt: TGTGCCAGCTCCTCGGGACTAGCCGGGGAGACCCAGTACTTC

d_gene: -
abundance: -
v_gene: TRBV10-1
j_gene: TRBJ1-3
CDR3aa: CASSGSSAARSSGNTIYF
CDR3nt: TGCGCCAGCAGTGGATCTTCCGCGGCTCGGAGCTCTGGAAACACCATATATTTT

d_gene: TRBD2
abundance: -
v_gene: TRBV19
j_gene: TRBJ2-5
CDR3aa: CASSIETSGREETQYF
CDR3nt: TGTGCCAGTAGTATAGAGACTAGCGGGAGGGAAGAGACCCAGTACTTC

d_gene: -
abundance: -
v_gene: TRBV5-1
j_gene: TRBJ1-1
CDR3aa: CASSPTQRNTEAFF
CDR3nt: TGCGCCAGCAGCCCCACCCAAAGGAACACTGAAGCTTTCTTT

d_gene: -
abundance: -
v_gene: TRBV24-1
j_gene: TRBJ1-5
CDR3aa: CATSDPVGGSQHF
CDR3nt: TGTGCCACCAGTGATCCGGTGGGGGGGTCCCAGCATTTT